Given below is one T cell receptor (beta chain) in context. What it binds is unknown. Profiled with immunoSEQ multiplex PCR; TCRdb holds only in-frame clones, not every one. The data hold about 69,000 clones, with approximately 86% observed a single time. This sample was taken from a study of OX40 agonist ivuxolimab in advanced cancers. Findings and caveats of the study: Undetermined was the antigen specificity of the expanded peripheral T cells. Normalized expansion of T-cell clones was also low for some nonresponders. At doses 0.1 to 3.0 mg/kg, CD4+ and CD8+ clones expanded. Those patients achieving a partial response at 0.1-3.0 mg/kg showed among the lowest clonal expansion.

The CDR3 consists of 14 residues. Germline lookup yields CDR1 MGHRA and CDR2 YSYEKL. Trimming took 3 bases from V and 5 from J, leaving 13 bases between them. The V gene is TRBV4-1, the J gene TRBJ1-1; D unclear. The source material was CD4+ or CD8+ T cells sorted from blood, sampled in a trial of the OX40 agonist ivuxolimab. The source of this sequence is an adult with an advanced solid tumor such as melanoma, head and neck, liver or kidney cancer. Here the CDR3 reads CASSQSVPSTEAFF. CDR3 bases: TGCGCCAGCAGCCAGTCCGTCCCGTCGACTGAAGCTTTCTTT.